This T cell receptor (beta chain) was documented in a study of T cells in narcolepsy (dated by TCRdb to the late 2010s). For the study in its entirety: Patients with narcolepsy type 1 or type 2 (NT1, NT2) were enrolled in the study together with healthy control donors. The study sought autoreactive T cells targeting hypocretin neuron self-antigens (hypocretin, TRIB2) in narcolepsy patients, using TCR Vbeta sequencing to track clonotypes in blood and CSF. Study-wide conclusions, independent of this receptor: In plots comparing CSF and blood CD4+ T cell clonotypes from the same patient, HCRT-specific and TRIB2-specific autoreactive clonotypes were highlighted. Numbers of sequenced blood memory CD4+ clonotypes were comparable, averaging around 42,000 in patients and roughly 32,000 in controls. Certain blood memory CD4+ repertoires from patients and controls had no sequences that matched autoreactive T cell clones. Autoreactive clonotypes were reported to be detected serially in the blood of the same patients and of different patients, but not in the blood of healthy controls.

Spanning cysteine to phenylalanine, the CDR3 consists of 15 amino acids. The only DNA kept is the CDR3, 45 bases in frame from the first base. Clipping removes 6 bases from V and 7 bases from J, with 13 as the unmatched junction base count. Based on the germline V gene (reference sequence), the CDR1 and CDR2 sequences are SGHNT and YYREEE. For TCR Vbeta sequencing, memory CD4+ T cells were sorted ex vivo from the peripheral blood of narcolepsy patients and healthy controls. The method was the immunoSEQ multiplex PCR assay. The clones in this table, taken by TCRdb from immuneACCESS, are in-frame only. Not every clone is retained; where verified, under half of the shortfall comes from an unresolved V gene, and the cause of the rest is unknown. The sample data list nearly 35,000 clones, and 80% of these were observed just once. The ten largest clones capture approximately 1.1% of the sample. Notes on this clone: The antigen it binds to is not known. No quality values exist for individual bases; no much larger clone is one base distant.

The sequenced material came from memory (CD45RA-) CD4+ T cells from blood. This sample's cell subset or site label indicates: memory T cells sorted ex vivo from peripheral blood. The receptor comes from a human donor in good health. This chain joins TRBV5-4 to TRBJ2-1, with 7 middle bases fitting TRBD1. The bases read TGTGCCAGCACCATAGGACAGGTAGGCCATAATGAGCAGTTCTTC. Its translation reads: CASTIGQVGHNEQFF.